This T cell receptor beta chain was identified during a study of shared clonotypes between healthy human individuals. Notes on the study in general: Rarefaction showed that sequencing of sorted subsets was incomplete (despite large depth). Non-shared clonotypes displayed generation probabilities falling below those of clonotypes present in all four donors. Generally, naive subsets came out with larger estimated richness than memory subsets.

About this clone: The target antigen is unknown.

The CDR3 loop spans 15 amino acids. Germline V gene data show CDR1 as SGHRS and CDR2 as YFSETQ. The V and J ends lost 4 bases and 2 bases, in that order; junction bases with no gene match: 4. The data were produced by immunoSEQ multiplex PCR, yet TCRdb's version contains in-frame clones alone and is incomplete. The sample includes some 500,000 clones, around 95% of them seen just once. This clonotype was sampled from a woman aged 25 to 39 in good health. The sample was naive CD4+ T cells sorted from blood. The subset here: CD45RA+ positively selected. This chain joins TRBV5-1 and TRBJ1-1, with 11 bases that match TRBD1. CDR3 sequence: CASSIRTGGNTEAFF. The DNA of the CDR3 is TGCGCCAGCAGCATCCGGACAGGGGGCAACACTGAAGCTTTCTTT. The full variable domain, completed using reference TRBV5-1 and TRBJ1-1, is KAGVTQTPRYLIKTRGQQVTLSCSPISGHRSVSWYQQTPGQGLQFLFEYFSETQRNKGNFPGRFSGRQFSNSRSEMNVSTLELGDSALYLCASSIRTGGNTEAFFGQGTRLTVV.